These T cell receptor beta chains were read from a single sample in a study of regulatory T cells in long-lasting Graves disease. TCRdb independently ran MiXCR on the multiplex PCR reads; one entry per CDR3 protein. This sample has about 440,000 distinct CDR3 sequences, with about 15% found just once. This sample also appeared in a second study, on T cells in Graves' hyperthyroidism and ophthalmopathy.

The sample here was peripheral blood mononuclear cells (PBMCs), taken at new diagnosis, from a patient treated with antithyroid drugs. These receptors all stem from a young woman with Graves disease. CDR3s include the opening cysteine and the closing phenylalanine or tryptophan. The D gene is left open where the match is weak. Clone size appears in some rows only: once, few, many, or a class for an expanded clone.

d_gene	abundance	len	v_gene	j_gene	CDR3nt	CDR3aa
.	.	13	TRBV28	TRBJ1-2	TGTGCCAGCAGGACCACGGTAAGGGATGGCTACACCTTC	CASRTTVRDGYTF
.	.	15	TRBV11-3	TRBJ1-6	TGTGCCAGCAGCGCCAGTACAGGGTACAATTCACCCCTCCACTTT	CASSASTGYNSPLHF
TRBD1	many	19	TRBV28	TRBJ2-3	TGTGCCAGCAGTTTCCTAGGACAGGGGGCGCGGAACCACCTTTATACGCAGTATTTT	CASSFLGQGARNHLYTQYF
TRBD1	many	16	TRBV9	TRBJ2-5	TGTGCCAGCAGCCTAACCCCACAGGGGGCGGACGTGACCCAGTACTTC	CASSLTPQGADVTQYF
.	few	14	TRBV30	TRBJ2-6	TGTGCCTGCCCCCGAGACTCTGGGGCCAACGTCCTGACTTTC	CACPRDSGANVLTF
.	few	18	TRBV28	TRBJ2-1	TGTGCCAGCAGTTTTGCGGGGGCTAGTCTTAGCTCCTACAATGAGCAGTTCTTC	CASSFAGASLSSYNEQFF
.	many	16	TRBV2	TRBJ1-2	TGTGCCAGCAGTGAAGCGCTTCAGGGGCTAGACTATGGCTACACCTTC	CASSEALQGLDYGYTF
TRBD2	.	14	TRBV27	TRBJ2-1	TGTGCCAGCAGAGGCGGGAGTGTTTACTATGAGCAGTTCTTC	CASRGGSVYYEQFF
.	.	14	TRBV5-4	TRBJ2-7	TGTGCCAGCAGCTTTTTTGAAGAACCATACGAGCAGTACTTC	CASSFFEEPYEQYF
.	many	14	TRBV28	TRBJ2-3	TGTGCCAGCAGGACGGAGGGGGGCACAGATACGCAGTATTTT	CASRTEGGTDTQYF
.	many	13	TRBV20-1	TRBJ2-1	TGCAGTGCTAGAGACAGGGCGGACAATGAGCAGTTCTTC	CSARDRADNEQFF
TRBD1	few	15	TRBV9	TRBJ2-1	TGTGCCAGCAGCGTGGCCGGGACAGGGGGCAATGAGCAGTTCTTC	CASSVAGTGGNEQFF
TRBD2	.	16	TRBV20-1	TRBJ2-5	TGCAGTGCTACGGGACTAGCGGGAGAGAAGAGAGAGACCCAGTACTTC	CSATGLAGEKRETQYF
TRBD1	few	15	TRBV6-1	TRBJ1-4	TGTGCCAGCAGTCCACTGGGACAGGGTTTTGAAAAACTGTTTTTT	CASSPLGQGFEKLFF
TRBD2	.	17	TRBV28	TRBJ2-2	TGTGCCAGCAGCCGTCCGGGACTAGCGGGAGAAACCGGGGAGCTGTTTTTT	CASSRPGLAGETGELFF
.	many	13	TRBV28	TRBJ1-6	TGTGCCAGCAGTCTTCAAGATCGGTCACCCCTCCACTTT	CASSLQDRSPLHF
TRBD2	few	19	TRBV7-3	TRBJ2-1	TGTGCCAGCAGCGCCCGGGGTAGCGGGAGGGCCGGGTCCTACAATGAGCAGTTCTTC	CASSARGSGRAGSYNEQFF
TRBD2	.	15	TRBV4-1	TRBJ2-1	TGCGCCAGCAGGAGGGAACTAGCGGTTTACAATGAGCAGTTCTTC	CASRRELAVYNEQFF
TRBD1	.	12	TRBV20-1	TRBJ1-2	TGCAGTGCTCCCAGGGGGAACTATGGCTACACCTTC	CSAPRGNYGYTF
.	few	15	TRBV27	TRBJ1-2	TGTGCCAGCAGTTTATCCCCCGGGGGGGAGTATGGCTACACCTTC	CASSLSPGGEYGYTF
.	.	12	TRBV3-1	TRBJ1-2	TGTGCCAGCAGCGAGGGGTTCTATGGCTACACCTTC	CASSEGFYGYTF
.	.	13	TRBV20-1	TRBJ1-3	TGCAGTGCCAGCGGGGGGCCTGGAAACACCATATATTTT	CSASGGPGNTIYF
.	many	15	TRBV3-1	TRBJ2-3	TGTGCCAGCAGCCACCCCGGGACTAGCACAGATACGCAGTATTTT	CASSHPGTSTDTQYF
TRBD1	few	14	TRBV18	TRBJ1-1	TGTGCCAGCTCGGACCGACAGGGTTGGACTGAAGCTTTCTTT	CASSDRQGWTEAFF
.	few	15	TRBV2	TRBJ2-2	TGTGCCAGCACAAGGAGCACGGGTGACACCGGGGAGCTGTTTTTT	CASTRSTGDTGELFF
TRBD1	.	17	TRBV7-9	TRBJ2-7	TGTGCCAGCAGCCACGGACAGGGGGCGTTTTTATCCTACGAGCGGTACTTC	CASSHGQGAFLSYERYF
TRBD1	.	18	TRBV27	TRBJ1-3	TGTGCCAGCAGTTTAAAAGATCCAGATCCGACAGGGCCGTACACCATATATTTT	CASSLKDPDPTGPYTIYF
TRBD2	.	17	TRBV28	TRBJ2-6	TGTGCCAGCAGTTTTAGCGGGATCAGCTCTGGGGCCAACGTCCTGACTTTC	CASSFSGISSGANVLTF
.	.	12	TRBV20-1	TRBJ1-1	TGCAGCGGGCCGACCGTGAACACTGAAGCTTTCTTT	CSGPTVNTEAFF
.	few	15	TRBV6-1	TRBJ1-2	TGTGCCAGCAGTCCCGGGGGGGGCGCCGGCTATGGCTACACCTTC	CASSPGGGAGYGYTF
.	.	17	TRBV7-9	TRBJ2-3	TGTGCCAGCAGCTTATTGCGGTCTAGCGCTAGCACAGATACGCAGTATTTT	CASSLLRSSASTDTQYF
.	many	11	TRBV7-8	TRBJ2-7	TGTGCCAGCAGGGAGACAGGCGAGCAGTACTTC	CASRETGEQYF
TRBD2	few	15	TRBV18	TRBJ2-2	TGTGCCAGCTCACCCTCGGGACTAGAAGACGGGGAGCTGTTTTTT	CASSPSGLEDGELFF
.	few	12	TRBV7-9	TRBJ1-1	TGTGCCAGCACCGACTGGGGGGGGGATGCTTTCTTT	CASTDWGGDAFF
.	many	13	TRBV12-3/TRBV12-4	TRBJ1-1	TGTGCCAGCACCAAACAAGCGAACACTGAAGCTTTCTTT	CASTKQANTEAFF
.	few	16	TRBV15	TRBJ1-4	TGTGCCACCAGCAGAGATCTGGGTAATAGGTGGGAAAAACTGTTTTTT	CATSRDLGNRWEKLFF